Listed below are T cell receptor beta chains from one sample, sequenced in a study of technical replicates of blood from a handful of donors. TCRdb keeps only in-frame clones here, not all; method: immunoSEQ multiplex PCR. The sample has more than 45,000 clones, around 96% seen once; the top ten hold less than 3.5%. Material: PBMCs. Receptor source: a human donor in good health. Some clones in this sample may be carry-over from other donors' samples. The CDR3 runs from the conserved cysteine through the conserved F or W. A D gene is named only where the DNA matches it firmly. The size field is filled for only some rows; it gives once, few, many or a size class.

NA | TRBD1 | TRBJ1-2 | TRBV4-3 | CASSQTDRNHYGYTF | TGCGCCAGCAGCCAGACGGACAGGAATCACTATGGCTACACCTTC
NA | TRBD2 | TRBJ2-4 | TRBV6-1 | CASSLLAGVNIQYF | TGTGCCAGCAGTTTATTAGCGGGAGTGAACATTCAGTACTTC
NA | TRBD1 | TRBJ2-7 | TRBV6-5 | CASSQPGQAHEQYF | TGTGCCAGCAGTCAACCGGGACAGGCCCACGAGCAGTACTTC
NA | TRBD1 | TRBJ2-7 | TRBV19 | CASSGTGGQDEQYF | TGTGCCAGTAGCGGGACAGGGGGCCAGGACGAGCAGTACTTC
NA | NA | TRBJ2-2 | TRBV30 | CAWRGQNTGELFF | TGTGCCTGGAGGGGACAGAACACCGGGGAGCTGTTTTTT
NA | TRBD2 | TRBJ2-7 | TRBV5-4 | CASSLAGTSGSYEQYF | TGTGCCAGCAGCTTGGCAGGGACTAGCGGGAGCTACGAGCAGTACTTC
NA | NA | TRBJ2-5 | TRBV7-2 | CASSLARSSLETQYF | TGTGCCAGCAGCTTAGCAAGGTCTAGCCTTGAGACCCAGTACTTC
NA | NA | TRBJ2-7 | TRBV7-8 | CASTKLSRYEQYF | TGTGCCAGCACGAAGCTTTCCCGCTACGAGCAGTACTTC
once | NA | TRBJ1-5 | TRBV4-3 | CASSQVAGQPQHF | TGCGCCAGCAGCCAAGTAGCCGGTCAGCCCCAGCATTTT
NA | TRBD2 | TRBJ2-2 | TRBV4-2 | CASSRTTSGSVGELFF | TGTGCCAGCAGCCGGACCACTAGCGGGAGCGTTGGGGAGCTGTTTTTT
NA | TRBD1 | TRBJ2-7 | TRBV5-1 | CASSPQGADEQYF | TGCGCCAGCAGCCCCCAGGGGGCGGACGAACAGTACTTC
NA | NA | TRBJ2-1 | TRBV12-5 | CASGLVVGQLPEQFF | TGTGCTAGTGGTTTGGTCGTAGGACAGTTACCTGAGCAGTTCTTC
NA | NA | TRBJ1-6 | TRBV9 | CASSVAPNNSPLHF | TGTGCCAGCAGCGTGGCCCCGAATAATTCACCCCTCCACTTT
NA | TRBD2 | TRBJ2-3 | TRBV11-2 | CASSPSGGVGRQYF | TGTGCCAGCAGCCCCTCGGGGGGGGTGGGCAGGCAGTATTTT
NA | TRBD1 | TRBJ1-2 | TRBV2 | CASTVGQANYGYTF | TGTGCCAGCACCGTGGGACAGGCTAACTATGGCTACACCTTC
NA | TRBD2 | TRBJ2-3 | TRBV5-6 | CASTYYSQAGENTDTQYF | TGTGCCAGCACCTATTATTCACAAGCGGGGGAGAACACAGATACGCAGTATTTT
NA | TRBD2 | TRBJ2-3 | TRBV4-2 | CASSQDGGGAADTQYF | TGTGCCAGCAGCCAAGACGGCGGGGGGGCTGCAGATACGCAGTATTTT
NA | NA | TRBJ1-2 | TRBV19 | CAVTGYGYTF | TGTGCCGTTACAGGGTATGGCTACACCTTC
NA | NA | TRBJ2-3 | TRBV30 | CAWSVISSTDTQYF | TGTGCCTGGAGTGTAATTTCTAGCACAGATACGCAGTATTTT
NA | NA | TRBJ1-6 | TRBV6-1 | CASSVTSSYNSPLHF | TGTGCCAGCAGTGTTACATCCTCCTATAATTCACCCCTCCACTTT